What follows describes a single T cell receptor (beta chain). This clonotype was detected ten times or more. This receptor's antigen is unknown. Base quality data are lacking; no much larger clone is found one base away. The sample's time point, from its label and the paper: longitudinal time-point 2. For unsorted PBMC libraries, 2 million PBMCs were used after storage in RNAlater at -80 degrees C until RNA extraction. Multiple sclerosis patients were enrolled in a US clinical protocol evaluating disease progression by magnetic resonance imaging. Peripheral blood was subjected to Ficoll-Hypaque density gradient centrifugation to isolate PBMCs, which were then cryopreserved in liquid nitrogen. From its cysteine to its phenylalanine, the CDR3 spans 17 amino acids. Of the read, only the CDR3 DNA is kept; its 51 bases are in frame from base 1. CDR1 and CDR2 (SGHRS, YFSETQ) derive from the germline V gene. Trimming takes 4 bases off V and 1 base off J; junction bases not matched to a gene: 7.

These data come from a study of neurological immune-mediated disorders (dated by TCRdb to between 2017 and 2020). In the study overall: Of the approximately 34 multiple sclerosis patients, 31 had relapsing-remitting MS and 3 had secondary progressive MS. Using UMI-based sequencing, the study compared peripheral blood TCR-beta repertoires from patients with HTLV-I-associated myelopathy (HAM/TSP), patients with multiple sclerosis, and healthy controls. The cohort was made up of 68 subjects, consisting of some 14 HAM/TSP patients, about 34 multiple sclerosis patients and 20 healthy controls. The approximately 100 TCR-beta libraries included longitudinal samples, technical triplicates and paired sorted CD4+ and CD8+ T-cell subsets alongside PBMC samples. Longitudinal HAM/TSP and healthy donors were sampled at 3 time-points each (roughly 3-40 month intervals). The paper as a whole reports these results and caveats: In phylogenetic analysis, the repertoires of 18 of 34 MS patients grouped into a cluster of related CDR3 sequences, which suggests a possible signature at the repertoire level. No association of the MS cluster with clinical or MRI features was observed, and the need for larger cohorts was stated by the authors. No identical CDR3 amino acid sequences were found to be shared among expanded clones across subjects, suggesting that TCR-beta repertoires were private in all groups. The highest TCR clonal expansion was observed in HAM/TSP patients, whereas the lowest was observed in MS patients, even when compared with healthy controls.

To synthesize cDNA, template-switch 5'RACE was performed with a primer carrying a 10-nucleotide random unique molecular identifier so that each TCR transcript was tagged. Each sequencing run produced over 190 million TCR-beta sequences covering 15-18 subjects. The RNeasy kit was used to extract total RNA. Using the KAPA Real-time Library Amplification kit, TCR-beta VDJ regions were amplified with primers for the TCR constant region and the 5'RACE anchor. Sample indexes and Illumina adaptors were added in a first PCR, and a second PCR then increased library yield. The roughly 650 bp TCR product was size-selected on a 2% E-gel SizeSelection system after Ampure bead purification. Before pooling, libraries had their quality checked on a Bioanalyzer, their concentration measured with Qubit, and their quantity determined with the Kapa Library Quantification kit. Libraries were sequenced paired-end 2 x 150 bp on an Illumina HiSeq 2500. To increase sequence diversity, about 25-31% phiX was spiked into each library pool. The published analysis was carried out like this. The UMI-based MiGEC pipeline processed quality-filtered reads and removed over 80% of raw TCR sequences during error correction. IMGT germline references were used for aligning VDJ genes, and each clonotype was defined as a unique CDR3 amino acid sequence together with its V-J genes. VDJtools evaluated clonal expansion, Shannon diversity and CDR3 relatedness (CalcPairwiseDistances, ClusterSamples); CLCbio workbench built phylogenetic trees. Using coefficient-of-variation modelling across technical triplicates, the study counted a clone as expanded if it had at least 8 unique UMIs. In TCRdb, the public reads were trimmed at Q25 with fastp and aligned with MiXCR, with productive beta chains retained. Each entry is one CDR3 protein sequence, shown with its most common DNA and genes. Clone size and V and J calls follow TCRdb, not the original study. Recorded for this sample are about 80,000 distinct CDR3 sequences; over 4.5% of them occurred a single time. The ten top clones hold roughly 7.9% of the sample.

The sequence links TRBV5-1 to TRBJ2-6, and TRBD1 matches 8 of the central bases. The TCR comes from a woman in her sixties or seventies with multiple sclerosis. The specimen sequenced was PBMCs. The DNA sequence is TGCGCCAGCAGCGCCGGGACAGGAGAATCTGGGGCCAACGTCCTGACTTTC. The encoded protein is CASSAGTGESGANVLTF.